This T cell receptor (beta chain) emerged from a study of T cell repertoires in cytomegalovirus infection. Study-level background: In public TCR beta signatures, there were indications of both CMV infection and matching HLA type.

To note about this clonotype: Its antigen is currently unknown.

Findings of the study overall: Clonotype analysis showed dominance of the ex vivo response by HLA-C-restricted CMV-specific TCR beta clonotypes.

TCRdb redid the calling of the reads with MiXCR, one entry per CDR3 protein. The table includes 830,000 or so distinct CDR3 sequences, 30% to 35% detected once. This CDR3 has 15 amino acids. CDR1 is MNHGY, CDR2 SAAAGT, per germline. V dropped 6 bases and J dropped 0; count of bases not matched to a gene: 6. The source of this sequence is a human donor in good health (CMV status not recorded). Some clones in this sample may be carry-over from other donors' samples. This rearrangement joins TRBV6-8 to TRBJ2-7; the match to TRBD1 covers 9 bases. Here the sequenced sample was cultured CD8+ T cells from PBMCs, taken from culture after CMV antigen stimulation. The CDR3 coding sequence is TGTGCCAGCAGCTTAACAGGGGGCAACTCCTACGAGCAGTACTTC. Its protein product is CASSLTGGNSYEQYF.